This TCR beta chain emerged from a study of Ad26.COV2.S vaccination and SARS-CoV-2 variants. Study-wide findings and caveats: People who got the vaccine had more spike-specific TCR breadth than people who got placebo.

Regarding this clone: Its specificity is not known.

This CDR3 is built from 13 residues. Germline-derived CDR1 and CDR2 are LGHNA and YNFKEQ. Trimming took off 7 bases at V and 5 bases at J, with 15 bases between the two ends. Assay used: immunoSEQ multiplex PCR; TCRdb lists only in-frame clones, some missing. In the table there are a few hundred thousand clones, roughly 84% of which are singletons. The treatment is: 19 received Ad26.COV2.S at low or high dose, single or two shots; about 5 received placebo; per-sample allocation not given. Sampling took place 63 days after the first vaccine or placebo injection. Wuhan-strain SARS-CoV-2 spike was expressed by the Ad26 vector that made up the vaccine.

This rearrangement joins TRBV4-2 to TRBJ2-7, with D perhaps TRBD1 or TRBD2 (5 bases each). This clonotype was obtained from a person between 18 and 65 years old who received the Ad26.COV2.S COVID-19 vaccine or a placebo. The sample consisted of peripheral blood, taken in a trial of Ad26.COV2.S vaccine versus placebo. CDR3 nucleotide sequence: TGTGCCAGCATCTCCTCGAGAGGGGACGAGCAGTACTTC. It specifies CASISSRGDEQYF.